Shown below are 13 T cell receptor beta chains from a single sample sequenced in a study of OX40 agonist ivuxolimab in advanced cancers. Some clones are missing from TCRdb's copy, which holds only in-frame ones; the method was immunoSEQ multiplex PCR. The sample includes roughly 25,000 clones, around 80% seen only once; the top ten take less than 15%. Sequenced material: CD4+ or CD8+ T cells sorted from blood, taken in a trial of the OX40 agonist ivuxolimab. Every receptor here comes from an adult with an advanced solid tumor such as melanoma, head and neck, liver or kidney cancer.

The chain joins TRBV30 to TRBJ2-3; D possibly corresponds to TRBD1 (5 bases). CDR1 and CDR2 from the germline V gene are GTSNPN and SVGIG (reference sequence). Trimming left V 0 bases short and J 6 bases short, with 16 bases between. The CDR3 spans 15 residues. The CDR3 here is CAWSVGPGPRDTQYF. The CDR3 nucleotides read TGTGCCTGGAGTGTAGGGCCAGGGCCTCGCGATACGCAGTATTTT.

This clone appeared a few times. The chain links TRBV11-1 to TRBJ1-6, with 8 bases matching TRBD1. Looked up from germline, CDR1 is SGHAT and CDR2 is FQDESV (reference sequence). This CDR3 spans 14 amino acids. With V trimmed by 5 bases and J by 5 bases, 2 bases remained unmatched. The CDR3 DNA reads TGTGCCAGCAGCCGGACAGGGAATAATTCACCCCTCCACTTT. Its protein product is CASSRTGNNSPLHF.

The count of this clone is one. The genes are TRBV4-1 and TRBJ2-3; 8 bases line up with TRBD2. The junction had 7 bases not matched to a gene; V was cut back by 0 bases and J by 2 bases. CDR3 length equals 17 residues. Germline-derived CDR1 and CDR2 are MGHRA and YSYEKL. The CDR3 nucleotides read TGCGCCAGCAGCCAAGATGGGGTAGCGGGGATCACAGATACGCAGTATTTT. It is translated as CASSQDGVAGITDTQYF.

In this sample, this clone is medium-sized. The chain joins TRBV7-6 to TRBJ1-6; no reliable D call. V lost 1 base and J lost 7, with 8 bases in between. The germline gives CDR1 SGHVS, CDR2 FNYEAQ. The CDR3 spans 14 residues. CDR3 bases: TGTGCCAGCAGCTTAGGGGGAACCAATTCACCCCTCCACTTT. As protein: CASSLGGTNSPLHF.

The V gene is TRBV4-3, the J gene TRBJ2-1, with 9 bases aligning to TRBD2. The length of the CDR3 is 17 residues. Germline CDR1 reads LGHNA; CDR2 reads YSLEER. V shed 0 bases, J shed 0 bases, and the junction held 3 bases outside the gene matches. The CDR3 DNA sequence: TGCGCCAGCAGCCAAGAACAACTAGCGGGCTCCTACAATGAGCAGTTCTTC. The encoded protein is CASSQEQLAGSYNEQFF.

The chain links TRBV15 to TRBJ1-2, with a possible D match to TRBD1 (5 bases). V dropped 5 bases and J dropped 7 bases, with 14 bases sitting between them. This CDR3 spans 13 amino acids. Germline CDR1 is LNHNV and CDR2 is YYDKDF (reference sequence). CDR3 nucleotide sequence: TGTGCCACCAGCCCCCCGCAGGGCGGTGGCTACACCTTC. As protein: CATSPPQGGGYTF.

The chain couples TRBV19 to TRBJ2-1; D is uncertain. The CDR3 sequence is 15 residues long. Per germline, CDR1 LNHDA and CDR2 SQIVND (reference sequence). V lost 2 bases, J lost 7 bases, and 15 bases lay in between. The CDR3 loop reads CASSIHPGPLNEQFF. CDR3 coding DNA: TGTGCCAGTAGTATACATCCCGGGCCGCTAAATGAGCAGTTCTTC. The whole variable domain, remainder taken from reference TRBV19 and TRBJ2-1, is DGGITQSPKYLFRKEGQNVTLSCEQNLNHDAMYWYRQDPGQGLRLIYYSQIVNDFQKGDIAEGYSVSREKKESFPLTVTSAQKNPTAFYLCASSIHPGPLNEQFFGPGTRLTVL.

The chain uses TRBV23-1 and TRBJ2-7; no reliable D call. TRBV23-1 belongs to the ORF category, with a function that is uncertain. V was shortened by 2 bases and J by 2 bases, with 13 bases between the two germline ends. The length of the CDR3 is 15 residues. The CDR3 DNA reads as TGCGCCAGCAGTCAAACCTTGGCCCGAACCTACGAGCAGTACTTC. It is translated as CASSQTLARTYEQYF.

This chain joins TRBV5-5 and TRBJ2-3, with TRBD2 identical over 15 bases. Germline V gene data show CDR1 as SGHKS and CDR2 as YYEKEE (reference sequence). The V segment lost 0 bases and the J segment 6 bases; nucleotides outside the gene matches: 2. There are 16 residues in the CDR3. CDR3 coding DNA: TGTGCCAGCAGCTTGGGGACTAGCGGGGGGGCGGATACGCAGTATTTT. It is translated as CASSLGTSGGADTQYF.

V and J are TRBV27 and TRBJ1-2; TRBD1 might be the D (6 bases). Germline-derived CDR1 and CDR2 are MNHEY and SMNVEV (reference sequence). Trimming pared 8 bases from V and 4 bases from J, leaving 17 bases between. The CDR3 sequence is 14 residues long. CDR3 in DNA: TGTGCCAGCGGGGTGTTGGGGGGCGGCTATGGCTACACCTTC. Translated, it gives CASGVLGGGYGYTF.

This chain links TRBV7-3 with TRBJ1-2, with D hard to call. The CDR3 totals 13 residues. Trimming removed 1 base at V and 4 bases at J, with 7 bases between. Germline loops: CDR1 SGHTA, CDR2 FQGTGA. The CDR3 here is CASSLRGGYGYTF. CDR3 in DNA: TGTGCCAGCAGCTTAAGGGGAGGCTATGGCTACACCTTC.

The sample holds one count of this clone. V gene TRBV2 combines with J gene TRBJ1-5; 9 bases are shared with TRBD1. Trimming removed 5 bases from V and 2 bases from J; junction bases left unmatched: 4. The CDR3 is 15 residues long. Germline loops: CDR1 SNHLY, CDR2 FYNNEI. The CDR3 DNA sequence: TGTGCCAGCAGTATTTGGACAGGGGGCAATCAGCCCCAGCATTTT. Its protein is CASSIWTGGNQPQHF.

This chain links TRBV10-3 with TRBJ2-1; TRBD1 aligns across 9 bases. Per germline, CDR1 ENHRY and CDR2 SYGVKD. This CDR3 spans 16 amino acids. With V trimmed by 2 bases and J by 5 bases, 7 bases remained unmatched. CDR3 sequence: CAISEVGQGTHNEQFF. The CDR3, as DNA: TGTGCCATCAGTGAGGTAGGACAGGGGACCCACAATGAGCAGTTCTTC.